This TCR beta chain stems from a study of control samples from healthy donors and cancer patients. Using immunoSEQ multiplex PCR, the repertoire was profiled, and TCRdb retains in-frame clones only, with some absent. The table lists some 120,000 clones, about 89% of them singletons, with 2.9% in the top ten. This CDR3 is 11 amino acids long. Germline-derived CDR1 and CDR2 are DFQATT and SNEGSKA (reference sequence). V was pared by 7 bases and J by 2 bases, with 9 bases between. The rearrangement links TRBV20-1 to TRBJ2-7, with D possibly matching TRBD1 (5 bases). The clonotype was recovered from a man aged 55 to 69 in good health. Sequencing was performed on blood. The CDR3 sequence is CSVAGTYEQYF. CDR3 bases: TGCAGTGTTGCAGGGACCTACGAGCAGTACTTC.